The T cell receptor (beta chain) described here comes from a study of T cell clonality in common variable immunodeficiency. Study conclusions and caveats: Fewer deletions and N-nucleotide insertions were reportedly seen in common variable immunodeficiency TCR beta sequences.

To note about this clone: Antigen specificity is unknown. The DNA ends 3 residues before the CDR3 does, and the rest of the CDR3 is filled in from the germline J gene.

The germline V gene has CDR1 SNHLY and CDR2 FYNNEI. The CDR3 spans 15 residues. After removal of 6 bases from V and 0 bases from J, the junction contained 7 bases not matched to a gene. Equal genomic DNA amounts from CVID and control samples were sequenced. TCRdb's table, derived via immunoSEQ multiplex PCR, lists solely in-frame clones and lacks some. Observed in the sample are tens of thousands of clones, none of them singletons. The chain couples TRBV2 to TRBJ1-1; 7 bases align to TRBD1. The TCR sequence derives from a human donor with common variable immunodeficiency. The sequenced sample was peripheral blood mononuclear cells. Here the CDR3 reads CASREGAFVNTEAFF. The sequenced part of the CDR3 DNA is TGTGCCAGCAGGGAGGGGGCCTTTGTGAACACTGAA.